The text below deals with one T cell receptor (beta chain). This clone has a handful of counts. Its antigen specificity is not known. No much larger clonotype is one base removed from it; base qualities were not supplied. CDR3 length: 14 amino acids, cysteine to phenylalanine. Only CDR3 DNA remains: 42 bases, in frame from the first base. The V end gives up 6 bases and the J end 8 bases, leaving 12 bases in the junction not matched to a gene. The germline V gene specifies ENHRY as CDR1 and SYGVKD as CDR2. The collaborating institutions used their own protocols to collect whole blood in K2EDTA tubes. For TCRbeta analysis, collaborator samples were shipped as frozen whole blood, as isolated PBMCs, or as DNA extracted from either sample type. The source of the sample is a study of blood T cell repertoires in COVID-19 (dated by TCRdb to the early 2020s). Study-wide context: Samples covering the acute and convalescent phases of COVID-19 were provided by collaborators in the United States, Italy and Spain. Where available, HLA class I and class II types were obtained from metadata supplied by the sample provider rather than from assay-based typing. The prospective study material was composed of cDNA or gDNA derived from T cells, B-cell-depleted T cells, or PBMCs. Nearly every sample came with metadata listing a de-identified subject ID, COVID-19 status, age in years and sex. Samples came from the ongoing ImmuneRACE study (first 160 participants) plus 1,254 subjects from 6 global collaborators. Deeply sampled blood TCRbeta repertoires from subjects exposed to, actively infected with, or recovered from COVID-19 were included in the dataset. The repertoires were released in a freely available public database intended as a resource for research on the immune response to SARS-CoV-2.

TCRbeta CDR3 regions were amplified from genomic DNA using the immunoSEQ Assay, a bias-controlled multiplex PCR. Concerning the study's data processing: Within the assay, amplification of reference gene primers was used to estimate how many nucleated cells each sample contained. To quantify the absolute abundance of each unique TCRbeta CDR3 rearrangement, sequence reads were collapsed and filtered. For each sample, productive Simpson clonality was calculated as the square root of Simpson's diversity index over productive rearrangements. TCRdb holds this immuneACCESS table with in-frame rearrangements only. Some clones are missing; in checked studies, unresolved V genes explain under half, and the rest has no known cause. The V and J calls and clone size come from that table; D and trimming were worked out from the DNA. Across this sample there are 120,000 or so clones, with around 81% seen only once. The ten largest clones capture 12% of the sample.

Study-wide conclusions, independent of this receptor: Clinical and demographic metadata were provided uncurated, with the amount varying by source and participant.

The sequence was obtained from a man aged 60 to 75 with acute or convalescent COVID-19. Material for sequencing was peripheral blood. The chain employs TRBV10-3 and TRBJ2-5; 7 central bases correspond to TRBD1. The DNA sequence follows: TGTGCCATCAGACAGGGGCGGACATGGGATACCCAGTACTTC. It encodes CAIRQGRTWDTQYF.